Reported below is one TCR beta chain. Its specificity is not known. The treatment is: approximately 18 received Ad26.COV2.S at low or high dose, single or two shots; roughly five received placebo; per-sample allocation not given. Collection of the samples took place on day 63 after the first injection of vaccine or placebo. This adult donor, from Boston, was 18-55 years old. Its platform was an Ad26 vector, and its expressed antigen was Wuhan-strain SARS-CoV-2 spike. These data come from a study of Ad26.COV2.S vaccination and SARS-CoV-2 variants. At the level of the study: Intramuscularly, Ad26.COV2.S was given either once or twice, 56 days apart.

Germline V lookup: CDR1 MGHRA, CDR2 YSYEKL. The CDR3 has 17 residues. The V gene lost 1 base and the J gene lost 0 bases, with 13 bases spanning the gap. Study-wide results and caveats: For non-spike TCRs, breadth in vaccine recipients resembled that in placebo recipients.

The repertoire was sequenced with immunoSEQ multiplex PCR; TCRdb's copy has only in-frame clones and lacks some. The data show 350,000 to 400,000 clones, with 80% to 90% seen just once and under 4% held by the top ten. The receptor comes from a person aged 18 to 65 who received the Ad26.COV2.S COVID-19 vaccine or a placebo. This chain links TRBV4-1 with TRBJ2-4; D is unresolved. The specimen comprised peripheral blood, sampled in a trial of Ad26.COV2.S vaccine versus placebo. The DNA of the CDR3 is TGCGCCAGCAGCCAAGTAGGACCGAACGTAGCCAAAAACATTCAGTACTTC. It translates to CASSQVGPNVAKNIQYF.